Listed below are T cell receptor beta chains from one sample, sequenced in a study of technical replicates of blood from a few donors. TCRdb's table, derived via immunoSEQ multiplex PCR, lists solely in-frame clones and lacks some. The sample lists 74,000 or so clones, about 92% occurring once. The sample was T cells isolated from PBMCs. Receptor source: a human donor in good health. The CDR3 runs from the conserved cysteine through the conserved F or W. The D gene is left open where the match is weak. Clone size appears in some rows only: once, few, many, or a class for an expanded clone.

D gene: .; clone size: .; V gene: TRBV6-5; J gene: TRBJ1-5; CDR3 DNA: TGTGCCAGCATTCTCCGGGGGGATAGCAATCAGCCCCAGCATTTT; CDR3 protein: CASILRGDSNQPQHF
D gene: .; clone size: .; V gene: TRBV5-4; J gene: TRBJ2-3; CDR3 DNA: TGTGCCAGCAGCTTGCGGCGGAGCGGGTCCGGAGGAGATACGCAGTATTTT; CDR3 protein: CASSLRRSGSGGDTQYF
D gene: TRBD1; clone size: .; V gene: TRBV4-1; J gene: TRBJ1-2; CDR3 DNA: TGCGCCAGCAGCCAGGACCTTTGGACAGGGAGGTACACCTTC; CDR3 protein: CASSQDLWTGRYTF
D gene: TRBD2; clone size: .; V gene: TRBV9; J gene: TRBJ2-1; CDR3 DNA: TGTGCCAGCAGCGTAGTCGGCGGGAGACGCAATGAGCAGTTCTTC; CDR3 protein: CASSVVGGRRNEQFF
D gene: .; clone size: .; V gene: TRBV4-2; J gene: TRBJ1-2; CDR3 DNA: TGTGCCAGCAGCCCGGGATCAGGCAATGGCTACACCTTC; CDR3 protein: CASSPGSGNGYTF
D gene: TRBD2; clone size: .; V gene: TRBV7-2; J gene: TRBJ2-5; CDR3 DNA: TGTGCCAGCAGCTTAGTTGGTCTAGCGGGTCGGAGAGAAGAGACCCAGTACTTC; CDR3 protein: CASSLVGLAGRREETQYF
D gene: TRBD1; clone size: .; V gene: TRBV28; J gene: TRBJ2-7; CDR3 DNA: TGTGCCAGCAGTAAGGGACAGACTCCCTACGAGCAGTACTTC; CDR3 protein: CASSKGQTPYEQYF
D gene: TRBD1; clone size: .; V gene: TRBV28; J gene: TRBJ1-2; CDR3 DNA: TGTGCCAGCAGATGGGGGACAGGGAATGGCTACACCTTC; CDR3 protein: CASRWGTGNGYTF
D gene: TRBD1; clone size: .; V gene: TRBV28; J gene: TRBJ1-1; CDR3 DNA: TGTGCCAGCAGTCTCAGGGACAGGGGTGAAGCTTTCTTT; CDR3 protein: CASSLRDRGEAFF
D gene: .; clone size: .; V gene: TRBV21-1; J gene: TRBJ1-2; CDR3 DNA: TGTGCCAGCAGCAAAGCGCCCCGACAGGGACGGCGTGGCTACACCTTC; CDR3 protein: CASSKAPRQGRRGYTF
D gene: TRBD2; clone size: .; V gene: TRBV4-2; J gene: TRBJ2-1; CDR3 DNA: TGTGCCAGCAGCCAAGTTCAGGTGCTAGCGGGATATCAAGTGTCCTACAATGAGCAGTTCTTC; CDR3 protein: CASSQVQVLAGYQVSYNEQFF
D gene: TRBD2; clone size: once; V gene: TRBV6-6; J gene: TRBJ2-7; CDR3 DNA: TGTGCCAGCCGGGGGGTCTCCTACGAGCAGTACTTC; CDR3 protein: CASRGVSYEQYF
D gene: TRBD2; clone size: .; V gene: TRBV7-9; J gene: TRBJ2-7; CDR3 DNA: TGTGCCAGCAGCTCCCGGACTAGCGGGTGGGAGTTATACGAGCAGTACTTC; CDR3 protein: CASSSRTSGWELYEQYF
D gene: TRBD2; clone size: .; V gene: TRBV7-8; J gene: TRBJ2-3; CDR3 DNA: TGTGCCAGCAGCTTAGATCGGAGTGGGACTAGATGGGGAGATACGCAGTATTTT; CDR3 protein: CASSLDRSGTRWGDTQYF
D gene: TRBD1; clone size: .; V gene: TRBV7-8; J gene: TRBJ2-3; CDR3 DNA: TGTGCCAGCAGCTTATCGGGACAGGACACAGATACGCAGTATTTT; CDR3 protein: CASSLSGQDTDTQYF
D gene: .; clone size: .; V gene: TRBV5-4; J gene: TRBJ2-1; CDR3 DNA: TGTGCCAGCAGCGAGGGTCTGATTTGGGGTTACAATGAGCAGTTCTTC; CDR3 protein: CASSEGLIWGYNEQFF
D gene: .; clone size: .; V gene: TRBV29-1; J gene: TRBJ1-4; CDR3 DNA: TGCAGCGTTGAACGGGCAGGGGTTAATGAAAAACTGTTTTTT; CDR3 protein: CSVERAGVNEKLFF
D gene: TRBD1; clone size: once; V gene: TRBV10-1; J gene: TRBJ1-5; CDR3 DNA: TGCGCCAGCAGTGACTCCATGACAGGGGGGCGTTCTCAGCCCCAGCATTTT; CDR3 protein: CASSDSMTGGRSQPQHF
D gene: TRBD1; clone size: few; V gene: TRBV5-1; J gene: TRBJ1-1; CDR3 DNA: TGCGCCAGCAGCCCCCGGACAGGGGGGAACACTGAAGCTTTCTTT; CDR3 protein: CASSPRTGGNTEAFF
D gene: .; clone size: .; V gene: TRBV9; J gene: TRBJ2-1; CDR3 DNA: TGTGCCAGCAGCGTAAACTTCGGGGATTATGAGCAGTTCTTC; CDR3 protein: CASSVNFGDYEQFF
D gene: .; clone size: .; V gene: TRBV27; J gene: TRBJ1-3; CDR3 DNA: TGTGCCAGCAGCCCTGACGAGGGCTCTGGAAACACCATATATTTT; CDR3 protein: CASSPDEGSGNTIYF
D gene: TRBD1; clone size: .; V gene: TRBV6-1; J gene: TRBJ1-4; CDR3 DNA: TGTGCCAGCGGGGACAGGGTCCATGAAAAACTGTTTTTT; CDR3 protein: CASGDRVHEKLFF
D gene: TRBD1; clone size: .; V gene: TRBV28; J gene: TRBJ1-2; CDR3 DNA: TGTGCCAGCAGTTGGGACAGGTTGGGCTACACCTTC; CDR3 protein: CASSWDRLGYTF
D gene: TRBD1; clone size: .; V gene: TRBV12-5; J gene: TRBJ2-7; CDR3 DNA: TGTGCTAGTGGTTTGCCACAGACAGGGACCTACGAGCAGTACTTC; CDR3 protein: CASGLPQTGTYEQYF
D gene: .; clone size: .; V gene: TRBV21-1; J gene: TRBJ1-3; CDR3 DNA: TGTGCCAGCAGCAATACAGGGGCCTCTGGAAACACCATATATTTT; CDR3 protein: CASSNTGASGNTIYF
D gene: .; clone size: few; V gene: TRBV30; J gene: TRBJ1-2; CDR3 DNA: TGTGCCTGGAGCCCCGGGGGGGGTAAGGGCTACACCTTC; CDR3 protein: CAWSPGGGKGYTF
D gene: .; clone size: .; V gene: TRBV7-2; J gene: TRBJ1-2; CDR3 DNA: TGTGCCAGCAGCCTGGCATTTAACTATGGCTACACCTTC; CDR3 protein: CASSLAFNYGYTF
D gene: .; clone size: .; V gene: TRBV27; J gene: TRBJ2-1; CDR3 DNA: TGTGCCAGCAAGGAGGGCCCCAGCTCCTACAATGAGCAGTTCTTC; CDR3 protein: CASKEGPSSYNEQFF
D gene: .; clone size: .; V gene: TRBV9; J gene: TRBJ2-7; CDR3 DNA: TGTGCCAGCAGCGTACACAGCGGGTACGAGCAGTACTTC; CDR3 protein: CASSVHSGYEQYF
D gene: .; clone size: .; V gene: TRBV30; J gene: TRBJ2-1; CDR3 DNA: TGTGCCTACCGGACAGCTTCAATCTACAATGAGCAGTTCTTC; CDR3 protein: CAYRTASIYNEQFF
D gene: .; clone size: once; V gene: TRBV7-2; J gene: TRBJ2-1; CDR3 DNA: TGTGCCAGCAGCCCCGGGACTGATCTCTTCTTC; CDR3 protein: CASSPGTDLFF
D gene: .; clone size: .; V gene: TRBV6-5; J gene: TRBJ2-7; CDR3 DNA: TGTGCCAGCAGTTACGGCAGGATCTACGAGCAGTACTTC; CDR3 protein: CASSYGRIYEQYF
D gene: TRBD1; clone size: .; V gene: TRBV27; J gene: TRBJ1-5; CDR3 DNA: TGTGCCAGCAGTTTATCGGGACAGGGTTCGAATCAGCCCCAGCATTTT; CDR3 protein: CASSLSGQGSNQPQHF
D gene: TRBD2; clone size: .; V gene: TRBV28; J gene: TRBJ2-7; CDR3 DNA: TGTGCCAGCAGTTCCTCGGGTAGCGGGAGACCTTACGAGCAGTACTTC; CDR3 protein: CASSSSGSGRPYEQYF
D gene: TRBD1; clone size: .; V gene: TRBV4-1; J gene: TRBJ1-1; CDR3 DNA: TGCGCCAGCAGCCAACCGGGACAGGGGGCTGAAGCTTTCTTT; CDR3 protein: CASSQPGQGAEAFF
D gene: .; clone size: .; V gene: TRBV20-1; J gene: TRBJ2-1; CDR3 DNA: TGCAGTGCTAGACTCAATGAGCAGTTCTTC; CDR3 protein: CSARLNEQFF
D gene: .; clone size: .; V gene: TRBV6-5; J gene: TRBJ1-5; CDR3 DNA: TGTGCCAGCAGTTACAGGGAGGGTAGCAATCAGCCCCAGCATTTT; CDR3 protein: CASSYREGSNQPQHF
D gene: TRBD1; clone size: .; V gene: TRBV5-4; J gene: TRBJ1-3; CDR3 DNA: TGTGCCAGCAGCGGGACCTCAGGGGGCTCTGGAAACACCATATATTTT; CDR3 protein: CASSGTSGGSGNTIYF
D gene: TRBD2; clone size: .; V gene: TRBV4-3; J gene: TRBJ2-1; CDR3 DNA: TGCGCCAGCAGCCATAATCTAGCGGGCAACTCCTACAATGAGCAGTTCTTC; CDR3 protein: CASSHNLAGNSYNEQFF
D gene: TRBD1; clone size: few; V gene: TRBV7-3; J gene: TRBJ2-4; CDR3 DNA: TGTGCCAGCAGCCGGGACAGGGAAAACATTCAGTACTTC; CDR3 protein: CASSRDRENIQYF
D gene: .; clone size: .; V gene: TRBV21-1; J gene: TRBJ2-7; CDR3 DNA: TGTGCCAGCAGCAACCACCAGACTCCCTCCTACGAGCAGTACTTC; CDR3 protein: CASSNHQTPSYEQYF
D gene: TRBD2; clone size: once; V gene: TRBV4-1; J gene: TRBJ2-7; CDR3 DNA: TGCGCCAGCAGCCCACTAGCGGGAAGGCCCGAGCAGTACTTC; CDR3 protein: CASSPLAGRPEQYF
D gene: TRBD1; clone size: .; V gene: TRBV19; J gene: TRBJ1-1; CDR3 DNA: TGTGCCAGTAGTACTACAGGGGGCTACACTGAAGCTTTCTTT; CDR3 protein: CASSTTGGYTEAFF